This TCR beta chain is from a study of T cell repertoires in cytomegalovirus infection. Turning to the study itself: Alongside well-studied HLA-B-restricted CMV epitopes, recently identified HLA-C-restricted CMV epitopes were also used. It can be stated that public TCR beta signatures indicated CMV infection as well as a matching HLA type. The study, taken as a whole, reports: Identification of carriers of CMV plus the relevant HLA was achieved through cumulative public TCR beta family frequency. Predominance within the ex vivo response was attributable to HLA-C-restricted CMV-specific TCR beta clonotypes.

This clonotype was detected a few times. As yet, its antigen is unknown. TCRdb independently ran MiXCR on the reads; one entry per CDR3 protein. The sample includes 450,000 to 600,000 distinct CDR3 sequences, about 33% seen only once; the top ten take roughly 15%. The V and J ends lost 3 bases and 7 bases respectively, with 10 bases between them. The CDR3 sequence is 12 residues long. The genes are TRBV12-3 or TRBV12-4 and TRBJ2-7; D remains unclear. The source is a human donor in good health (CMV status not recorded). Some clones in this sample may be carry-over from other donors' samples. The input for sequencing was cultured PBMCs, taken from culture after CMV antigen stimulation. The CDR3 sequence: CASSFGYLEQYF. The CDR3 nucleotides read TGTGCCAGCAGTTTCGGCTACCTGGAGCAGTACTTC.